This TCR beta chain is from a study of blood T cells in healthy people across ages. Sample-barcoded 5' priming and a J-beta primer mix drove a second PCR of about 6 to 11 cycles. TCRdb re-analysed the 5' RACE reads in MiXCR, keeping a single row per CDR3 protein. The sample shows some 1.8 million distinct CDR3 sequences, 30% to 40% of them seen only once. The CDR3 is 12 amino acids. Germline CDR1 reads KGHDR; CDR2 reads SFDVKD. Concerning this clonotype itself: Relative to the germline gene, one junction end is altered; a read error may explain this.

Isolation recovered at least 6 million PBMCs from every sample. This sequence was found in a human donor in good health. The chain combines TRBV24-1 with TRBJ1-5; a weak D match, TRBD1 (5 bases). The sample comprised blood. CDR3 loop: CATSEWGQPQHF. CDR3 nucleotides: TGTGCCACTAGTGAATGGGGCCAGCCCCAGCATTTT.